The clone carrying this T cell receptor (beta chain) has more than one count but fewer than ten. This sample was included in a study of Graves' ophthalmopathy and Graves' hyperthyroidism. The trim removed 6 bases at V and 5 bases at J, leaving 8 bases unmatched. CDR3 length equals 15 residues. Germline CDR1 is SGHAT and CDR2 is FQNNGV. Transcripts of RNA were the source for amplifying TCR beta CDR3 regions. The library came from an HTBI-primed first-round RT-PCR and a second-round multiplex PCR. TCRdb used MiXCR to reprocess the multiplex PCR reads, holding one entry per CDR3 protein. The data show about 420,000 distinct CDR3 sequences, under 25% seen once.

Sample: peripheral blood. V is TRBV11-2 and J is TRBJ2-2, with 8 bases lining up with TRBD2. The source of this sequence is a young woman with stable Graves' hyperthyroidism. DNA of the CDR3: TGTGCCAGCAGGATTCAAGCGGGAGTGACCGGGGAGCTGTTTTTT. Protein: CASRIQAGVTGELFF. The complete variable domain, with remaining parts taken from reference TRBV11-2 and TRBJ2-2, reads EAGVAQSPRYKIIEKRQSVAFWCNPISGHATLYWYQQILGQGPKLLIQFQNNGVVDDSQLPKDRFSAERLKGVDSTLKIQPAKLEDSAVYLCASRIQAGVTGELFFGEGSRLTVL.